The 21 T cell receptor beta chains presented below share a single source sample, sequenced in a study of metastatic and nonmetastatic thyroid tumors. TCRdb reanalyzed the PCR reads via MiXCR. The data contain 30,000 to 35,000 clones, approximately 29% of them seen just once; the ten biggest clones take up more than 30%. Before thyroid surgery, none of the patients had received any treatment. The sample consisted of blood. The source is a female donor with papillary thyroid cancer or a benign thyroid nodule (not recorded which). Some clones in this sample may be carry-over from other donors' samples.

This clone has at least ten counts. One base away lies a much larger clone, so this may be a sequencing read error. The rearrangement uses TRBV4-1 and TRBJ1-3; D might be TRBD1 (6 bases). The germline V gene encodes CDR1 MGHRA and CDR2 YSYEKL. V lost 0 bases, J lost 2 bases, and 20 bases lay in between. The CDR3 sequence is 19 residues long. The CDR3 reads CASSQEGRGASLTGNTIYF. The DNA for the CDR3 is TGCGCCAGCAGCCAAGAGGGGAGGGGGGCATCACTGACTGGAAACACCATATATTTT.

This clone was counted ten times or more. V is TRBV5-1 and J is TRBJ2-7; no clear D gene. Germline loops: CDR1 SGHRS, CDR2 YFSETQ. V lost 4 bases to trimming and J lost 0 bases, with 11 bases between them. The CDR3 consists of 14 residues. The CDR3 DNA reads as TGCGCCAGCAGCGAGAGACAAAGCTCCTACGAGCAGTACTTC. Its translation is CASSERQSSYEQYF.

This clone turned up a few times. This chain uses TRBV10-3 with TRBJ2-7; tentative D call: TRBD1 (7 bases). The CDR3 spans 15 residues. The V end lost 6 bases, the J end lost 2 bases, and 17 bases lay between the germline ends. Germline V CDR1 and CDR2: ENHRY, SYGVKD. CDR3 loop: CAIRLRTGLPYEQYF. CDR3 coding DNA: TGTGCCATCAGACTACGGACAGGACTACCCTACGAGCAGTACTTC.

For this clone: The CDR3 end shows no conserved phenylalanine or tryptophan, and so a read error is likely. This chain links TRBV3-1 with TRBJ1-6; D possibly corresponds to TRBD1 (5 bases). The CDR3 is 14 residues long. Germline V gene lookup returns CDR1 LGHDT and CDR2 YNNKEL (reference sequence). Trimming took off 0 bases at V and 11 bases at J, with 11 bases between the two ends. The CDR3 nucleotides read TGTGCCAGCAGCCAAGATGTCAGGGATGCACCCCTCCACTTA. Its translation is CASSQDVRDAPLHL.

This sequence joins TRBV7-3 and TRBJ2-1; TRBD2 matches 8 bases. With V trimmed by 6 bases and J by 7 bases, 11 bases remained unmatched. Germline CDR1 reads SGHTA; CDR2 reads FQGTGA. The CDR3 runs 15 residues. The CDR3 DNA reads as TGTGCCAGCAGACGGGGACTAGAGGAATCAAATGAGCAGTTCTTC. Translating it yields CASRRGLEESNEQFF.

This clone was detected a few times. The chain recombines TRBV2 with TRBJ2-7; 7 nucleotides agree with TRBD1. With V trimmed by 11 bases and J by 5 bases, 12 bases remained unmatched. This CDR3 contains 13 residues. Germline CDR1 SNHLY, CDR2 FYNNEI. This chain's CDR3 is CACWAQGEHEQYF. The CDR3 nucleotides read TGTGCCTGCTGGGCCCAGGGGGAACACGAGCAGTACTTC.

A few counts support this clone. One end of the junction is discordant with germline, which a read error may explain. The rearrangement uses TRBV6-2 or TRBV6-3 and TRBJ2-7; 7 bases line up with TRBD1. The CDR3 totals 17 residues. The germline gives CDR1 MNHEY, CDR2 SVGEGT. In DNA, the CDR3 is TGTGCCAGCAGTTACTCGTTAGTACCAGGGGGTGGTTACGAGCATTACTTC. Its translation is CASSYSLVPGGGYEHYF.

In this sample, this clone turned up a few times. The junction differs from germline at one of its ends, possibly a read error. The V and J genes are TRBV6-1 and TRBJ2-7; 8 nucleotides match TRBD1. Germline values: CDR1 MNHNS, CDR2 SASEGT. The CDR3 extends over 15 amino acids. The CDR3 reads CANSAETGVPYEQYF. In DNA form, the CDR3 reads TGTGCCAACAGTGCGGAGACAGGGGTCCCTTACGAGCAGTACTTC.

This clone was detected once. The gene calls are TRBV18 and TRBJ1-6, with D tentatively TRBD1 (5 bases). CDR3 length: 14 amino acids. The V end was cut by 0 bases, the J end by 9 bases, with 9 bases between. The germline gives CDR1 KGHSH, CDR2 LQKENI. The CDR3 protein is CASSPPRGGSPLHF. CDR3 sequence (DNA): TGTGCCAGCTCACCACCGCGGGGGGGTTCACCCCTCCACTTT. Filled out from reference TRBV18 and TRBJ1-6, the complete variable domain reads NAGVMQNPRHLVRRRGQEARLRCSPMKGHSHVYWYRQLPEEGLKFMVYLQKENIIDESGMPKERFSAEFPKEGPSILRIQQVVRGDSAAYFCASSPPRGGSPLHFGNGTRLTVT.

This clone was seen at least ten times. Other DNA sequences within the sample encode an identical CDR3. CDR3 sequence (DNA): TGCAGTGCTGACCCTCCCTCATGGTACGAGCAGTACTTC. Encoded protein: CSADPPSWYEQYF. This rearrangement joins TRBV20-1 to TRBJ2-7; the D is unclear. The germline V gene has CDR1 DFQATT and CDR2 SNEGSKA (reference sequence). The CDR3 is 13 residues long. The ends were cut back, 5 bases at V and 4 bases at J, with 15 bases in the middle.

This clone is medium-sized. The chain has TRBV11-3 and TRBJ1-6; D is undetermined. This CDR3 contains 17 residues. V lost 0 bases and J 5 bases, leaving 14 bases between the germline ends. Germline lookup yields CDR1 SGHNT and CDR2 YENEEA. CDR3 in DNA: TGTGCCAGCAGCTTAGATGGAGGAGACACGGATAATTCACCCCTCCACTTT. This gives the protein CASSLDGGDTDNSPLHF.

This clone showed up many times. This chain joins TRBV7-2 and TRBJ1-6; 12 nucleotides agree with TRBD1. Trimming cost V 2 bases and J 6 bases; bases outside gene matches: 5. The CDR3 consists of 17 residues. Germline V CDR1 and CDR2: SGHTA, FQGNSA. The CDR3 bases are TGTGCCAGCAGCTTACGGGGGACAGGGGGCTTTAATTCACCCCTCCACTTT. Translated: CASSLRGTGGFNSPLHF.

V usage is TRBV5-6 and J usage is TRBJ2-7; no clear D gene. The CDR3 sequence is 14 residues long. Trimming removed 2 bases from V and 4 bases from J, with 13 bases in between. Germline CDR1 is SGHDT and CDR2 is YYEEEE. The CDR3 spells CASSFSTRNYEQYF. The CDR3 DNA sequence: TGTGCCAGCAGCTTCTCTACCCGGAATTACGAGCAGTACTTC.

This chain links TRBV9 with TRBJ1-2, with a possible D match to TRBD1 (5 bases). Germline V lookup: CDR1 SGDLS, CDR2 YYNGEE. With 3 bases removed from V and 8 bases from J, the gap between germline ends came to 17 bases. CDR3 size: 14 residues. The DNA for the CDR3 is TGTGCCAGCAGCGCCGTGACAGTATCCCTCGGCTACACCTTC. Its protein is CASSAVTVSLGYTF.

There are a few counts of this clone. The rearrangement links TRBV24-1 to TRBJ2-2; the match to TRBD1 covers 11 bases. The CDR3 has 16 residues. With V trimmed by 4 bases and J by 11 bases, 11 bases remained unmatched. CDR1 KGHDR and CDR2 SFDVKD come from the germline V gene. Written as DNA, the CDR3 is TGTGCCACCAGTGACCCGGGACAGGGGGACACCTGTGAGCTGTTTTTT. Protein: CATSDPGQGDTCELFF.

This clone was counted at least ten times. The chain has TRBV6-1 and TRBJ2-7; D unresolved. Germline V gives CDR1 MNHNS, CDR2 SASEGT. V was cut by 6 bases and J by 4 bases, with 7 bases left in between. The CDR3 runs to 11 residues. The CDR3 DNA is TGTGCCAGCAGGGATCGGTACGAGCAGTACTTC. It is translated as CASRDRYEQYF.

At least ten counts were recorded for this clone. The V and J genes are TRBV3-1 and TRBJ2-1; D is perhaps TRBD2 (6 bases). This CDR3 is 16 amino acids long. Trimming stripped 4 bases from V and 9 bases from J, with 22 bases between. The germline gives CDR1 LGHDT, CDR2 YNNKEL (reference sequence). The CDR3 DNA reads TGTGCCAGCAGCCTGCCGGGACTTGCCGAACGAGGTGAGCAGTTCTTC. Its translation is CASSLPGLAERGEQFF.

This clone was counted many times. V is TRBV12-5 and J is TRBJ2-7; D not certain. The germline V and J ends were trimmed by 5 bases and 0 bases, with 11 bases remaining between them. The CDR3 totals 14 residues. From germline, CDR1 is LGHNT and CDR2 FRNRAP. CDR3 loop: CASGPAASSYEQYF. The CDR3 DNA sequence: TGTGCTAGTGGTCCGGCAGCCAGCTCCTACGAGCAGTACTTC.

This clone was observed at least ten times. The chain is built from TRBV5-6 and TRBJ1-6, with D maybe TRBD1 (6 bases). The V end lost 3 bases, the J end lost 9 bases, and 19 bases lay between the germline ends. CDR1 is SGHDT and CDR2 is YYEEEE in the germline V gene. The CDR3 is made up of 16 amino acids. CDR3 residues: CASSYATGRGGSPLHF. As DNA, the CDR3 is TGTGCCAGCAGCTATGCAACGGGCAGGGGAGGTTCACCCCTCCACTTT.

This clone was seen repeatedly, ten times or more. The V and J genes are TRBV27 and TRBJ2-7, with TRBD1 identical over 8 bases. The germline CDR1 and CDR2 sequences are MNHEY and SMNVEV (reference sequence). Trimming took 4 bases from V and 1 from J; bases not matched to a gene: 9. The CDR3 is 16 amino acids. CDR3 sequence reads: CASSSHAGDRSYEQYF. In nucleotides, the CDR3 is TGTGCCAGCAGTTCCCATGCCGGGGACAGGTCCTACGAGCAGTACTTC.

V is TRBV20-1 and J is TRBJ1-2; 9 bases are a match to TRBD1. The CDR3 length is 13 residues. V trimming: 8 bases; J trimming: 3 bases; junction bases outside the gene matches: 7. Germline V gives CDR1 DFQATT, CDR2 SNEGSKA (reference sequence). Written as DNA, the CDR3 is TGCAGTCCTACAGGGGGCGCGGACTATGGCTACACCTTC. It encodes CSPTGGADYGYTF.